This T cell receptor beta chain was sequenced in a study of shared clonotypes between healthy human individuals. Germline V gives CDR1 MGHDK, CDR2 SYGVNS. The CDR3 length is 13 residues. The V end was cut by 2 bases, the J end by 5 bases, with 9 bases between. Generated by immunoSEQ multiplex PCR, the TCRdb table keeps only in-frame clones and is missing some. Here the sample spans over 800,000 clones, roughly 92% being singletons. Naive CD8 isolation took CD45RO-negative cells positively selected for CCR7 and excluded terminally differentiated effector memory CD45RA+ cells. The source material was naive CD8+ T cells sorted from blood. The chain links TRBV25-1 to TRBJ1-2; no clear D. This receptor was taken from a man aged 30-40 years in good health. This CDR3 reads CASSETVSYGYTF. CDR3 in DNA: TGTGCCAGCAGTGAAACGGTATCATATGGCTACACCTTC.